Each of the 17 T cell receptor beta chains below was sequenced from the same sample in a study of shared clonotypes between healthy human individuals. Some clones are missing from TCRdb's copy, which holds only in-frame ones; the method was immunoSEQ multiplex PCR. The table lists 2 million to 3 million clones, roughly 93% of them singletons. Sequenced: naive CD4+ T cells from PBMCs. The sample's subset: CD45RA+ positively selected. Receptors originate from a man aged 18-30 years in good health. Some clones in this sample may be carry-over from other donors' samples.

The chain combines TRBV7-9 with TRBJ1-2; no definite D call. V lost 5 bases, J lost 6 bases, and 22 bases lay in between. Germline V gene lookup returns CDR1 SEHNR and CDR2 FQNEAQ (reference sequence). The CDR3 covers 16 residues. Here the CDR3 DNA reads TGTGCCAGCAGCCTAAAGCCCGACACTCCACTGGATGGCTACACCTTC. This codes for CASSLKPDTPLDGYTF.

CDR3 region: CATSARLSANYGYTF. CDR3 nucleotides: TGTGCCACCAGCGCCCGACTATCAGCTAACTATGGCTACACCTTC. V usage is TRBV15 and J usage is TRBJ1-2, with D unresolved. Trimming removed 5 bases at V and 0 bases at J, with 13 bases between. CDR3 length: 15 amino acids. Per germline, CDR1 LNHNV and CDR2 YYDKDF (reference sequence).

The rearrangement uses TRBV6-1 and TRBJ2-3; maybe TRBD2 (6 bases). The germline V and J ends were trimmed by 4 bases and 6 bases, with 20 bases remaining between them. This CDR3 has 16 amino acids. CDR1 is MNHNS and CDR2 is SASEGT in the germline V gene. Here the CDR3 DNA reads TGTGCCAGCAGTGCTCGGGACGGGGACTCGGGGGATACGCAGTATTTT. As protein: CASSARDGDSGDTQYF.

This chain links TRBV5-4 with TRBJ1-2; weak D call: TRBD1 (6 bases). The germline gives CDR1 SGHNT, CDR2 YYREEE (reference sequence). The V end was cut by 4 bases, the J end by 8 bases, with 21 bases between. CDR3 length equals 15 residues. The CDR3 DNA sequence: TGTGCCAGCAGCCTGGACGTGGGGGCAGCTTACGGCTACACCTTC. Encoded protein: CASSLDVGAAYGYTF.

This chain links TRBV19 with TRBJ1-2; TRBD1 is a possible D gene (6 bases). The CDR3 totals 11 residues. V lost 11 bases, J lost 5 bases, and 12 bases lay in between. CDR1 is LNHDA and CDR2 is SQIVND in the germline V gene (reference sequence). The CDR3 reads CASTGKYGYTF. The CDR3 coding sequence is TGTGCCTCAACAGGGAAGTATGGCTACACCTTC.

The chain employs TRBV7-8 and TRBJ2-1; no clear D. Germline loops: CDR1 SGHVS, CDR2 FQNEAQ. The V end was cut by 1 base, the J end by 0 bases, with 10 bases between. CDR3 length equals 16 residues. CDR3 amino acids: CASSLESFGSYNEQFF. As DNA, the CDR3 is TGTGCCAGCAGCTTAGAGTCGTTCGGCTCCTACAATGAGCAGTTCTTC.

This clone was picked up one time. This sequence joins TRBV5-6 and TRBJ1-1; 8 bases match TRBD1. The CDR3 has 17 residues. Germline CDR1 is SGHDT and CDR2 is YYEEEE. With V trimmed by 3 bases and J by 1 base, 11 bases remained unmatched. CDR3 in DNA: TGTGCCAGCAGCTCCGCGCCCTGGACAGGGAGGAACACTGAAGCTTTCTTT. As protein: CASSSAPWTGRNTEAFF.

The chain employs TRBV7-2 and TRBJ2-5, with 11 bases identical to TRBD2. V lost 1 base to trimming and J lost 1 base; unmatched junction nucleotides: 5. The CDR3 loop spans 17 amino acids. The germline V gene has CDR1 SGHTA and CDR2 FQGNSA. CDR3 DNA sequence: TGTGCCAGCAGCTTAGGGTCCGGGACTAGCGGCCAAGAGACCCAGTACTTC. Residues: CASSLGSGTSGQETQYF.

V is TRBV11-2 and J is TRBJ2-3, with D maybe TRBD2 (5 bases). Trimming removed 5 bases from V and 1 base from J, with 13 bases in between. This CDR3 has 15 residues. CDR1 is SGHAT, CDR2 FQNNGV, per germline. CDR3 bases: TGTGCCAGCAGCGCGCGACTATACGGCACAGATACGCAGTATTTT. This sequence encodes CASSARLYGTDTQYF.

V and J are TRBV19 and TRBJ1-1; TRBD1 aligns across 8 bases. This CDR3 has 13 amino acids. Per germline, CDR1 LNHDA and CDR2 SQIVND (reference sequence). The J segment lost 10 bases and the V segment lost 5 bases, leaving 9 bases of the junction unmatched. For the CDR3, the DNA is TGTGCCAGTAGTTTCGACAGGGGTGGTGGAGCTTTCTTT. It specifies CASSFDRGGGAFF.

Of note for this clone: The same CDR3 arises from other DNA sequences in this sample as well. CDR3 sequence (DNA): TGCAGCGTGACGACTAGCGGGGCCTACAATGAGCAGTTCTTC. It specifies CSVTTSGAYNEQFF. The chain links TRBV29-1 to TRBJ2-1; 11 bases line up with TRBD2. The V gene's germline CDR1 is SQVTM and CDR2 ANQGSEA. The V and J ends lost 6 bases and 2 bases, in that order; junction bases with no gene match: 3. The CDR3 consists of 14 residues.

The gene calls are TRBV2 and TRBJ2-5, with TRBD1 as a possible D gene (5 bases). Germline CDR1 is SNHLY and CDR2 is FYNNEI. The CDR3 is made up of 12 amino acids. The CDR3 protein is CSARALRETQYF. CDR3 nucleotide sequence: TGTTCCGCCAGGGCTCTGCGAGAGACCCAGTACTTC.

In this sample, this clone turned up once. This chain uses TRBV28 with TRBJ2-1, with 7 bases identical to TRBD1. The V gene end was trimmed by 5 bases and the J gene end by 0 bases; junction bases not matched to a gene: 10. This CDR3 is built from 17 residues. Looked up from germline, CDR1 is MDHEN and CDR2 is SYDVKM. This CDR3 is CASSHNPGQSSYNEQFF. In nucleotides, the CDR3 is TGTGCCAGCAGTCACAATCCGGGACAGAGCTCCTACAATGAGCAGTTCTTC. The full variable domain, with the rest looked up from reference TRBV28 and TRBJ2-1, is DVKVTQSSRYLVKRTGEKVFLECVQDMDHENMFWYRQDPGLGLRLIYFSYDVKMKEKGDIPEGYSVSREKKERFSLILESASTNQTSMYLCASSHNPGQSSYNEQFFGPGTRLTVL.

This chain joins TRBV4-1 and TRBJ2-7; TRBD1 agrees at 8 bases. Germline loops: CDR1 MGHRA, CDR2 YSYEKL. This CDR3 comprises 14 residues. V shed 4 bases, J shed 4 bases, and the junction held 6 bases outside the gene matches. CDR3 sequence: CASSPGTGSYEQYF. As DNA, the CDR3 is TGCGCCAGCAGCCCCGGGACAGGCTCATACGAGCAGTACTTC.

CDR3 in DNA: TGTGCCAGCAGTGTGCTGGCAGGCTCCTACAATGAGCAGTTCTTC. Translated, it gives CASSVLAGSYNEQFF. This chain uses TRBV2 with TRBJ2-1, with unresolved D. The germline CDR1 and CDR2 sequences are SNHLY and FYNNEI. The V end was cut by 4 bases, the J end by 0 bases, with 10 bases between. The length of the CDR3 is 15 residues.

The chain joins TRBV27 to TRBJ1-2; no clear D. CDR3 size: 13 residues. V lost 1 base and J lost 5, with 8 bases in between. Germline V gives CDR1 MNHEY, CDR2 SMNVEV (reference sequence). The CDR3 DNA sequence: TGTGCCAGCAGTTTATATGGGAGTTATGGCTACACCTTC. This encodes CASSLYGSYGYTF.

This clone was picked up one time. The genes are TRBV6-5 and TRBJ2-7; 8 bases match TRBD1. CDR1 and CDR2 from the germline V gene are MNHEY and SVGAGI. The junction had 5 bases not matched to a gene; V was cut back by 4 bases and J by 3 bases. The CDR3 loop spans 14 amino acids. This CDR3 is CASSSGQGIYEQYF. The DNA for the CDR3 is TGTGCCAGCAGTTCCGGACAGGGAATCTACGAGCAGTACTTC.